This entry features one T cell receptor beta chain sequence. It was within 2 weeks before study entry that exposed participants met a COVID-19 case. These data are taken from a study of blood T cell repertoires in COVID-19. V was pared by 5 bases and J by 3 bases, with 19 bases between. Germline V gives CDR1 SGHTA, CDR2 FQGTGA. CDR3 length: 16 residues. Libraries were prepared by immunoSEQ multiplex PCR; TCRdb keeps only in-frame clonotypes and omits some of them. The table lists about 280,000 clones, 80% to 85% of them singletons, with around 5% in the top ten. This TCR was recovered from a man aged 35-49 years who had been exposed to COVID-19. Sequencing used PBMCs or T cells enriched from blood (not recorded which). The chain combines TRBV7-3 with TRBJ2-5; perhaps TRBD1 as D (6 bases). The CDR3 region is CASSQAGRAGEETQYF. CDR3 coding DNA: TGTGCCAGCAGCCAAGCAGGACGGGCAGGGGAAGAGACCCAGTACTTC.